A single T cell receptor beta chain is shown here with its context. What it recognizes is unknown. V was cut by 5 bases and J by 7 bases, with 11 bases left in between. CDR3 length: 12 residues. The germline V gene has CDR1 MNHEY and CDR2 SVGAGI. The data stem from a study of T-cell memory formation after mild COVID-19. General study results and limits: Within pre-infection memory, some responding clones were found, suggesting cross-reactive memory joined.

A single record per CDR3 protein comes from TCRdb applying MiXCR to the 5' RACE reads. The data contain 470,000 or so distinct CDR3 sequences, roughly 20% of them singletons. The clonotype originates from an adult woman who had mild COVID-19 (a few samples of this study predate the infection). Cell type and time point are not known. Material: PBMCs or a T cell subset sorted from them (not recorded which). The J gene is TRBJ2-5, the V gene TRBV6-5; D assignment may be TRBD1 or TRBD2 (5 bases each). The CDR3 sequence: CASSRKRGTQYF. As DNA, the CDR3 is TGTGCCAGCAGTCGTAAGAGGGGGACCCAGTACTTC.